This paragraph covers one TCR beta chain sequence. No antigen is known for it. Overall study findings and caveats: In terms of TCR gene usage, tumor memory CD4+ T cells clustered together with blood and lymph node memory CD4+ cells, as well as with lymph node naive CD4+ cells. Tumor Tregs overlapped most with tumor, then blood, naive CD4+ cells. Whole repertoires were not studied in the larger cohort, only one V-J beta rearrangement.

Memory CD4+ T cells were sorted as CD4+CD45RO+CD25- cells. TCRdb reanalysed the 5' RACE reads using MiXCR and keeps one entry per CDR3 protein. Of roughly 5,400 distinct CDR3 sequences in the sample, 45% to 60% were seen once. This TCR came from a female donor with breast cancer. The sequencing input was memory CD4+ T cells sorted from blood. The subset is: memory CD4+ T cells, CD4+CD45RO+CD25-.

The CDR3, as DNA: TGCGCCAGCAGCTATGGCGGGAGTAGCACAGATACGCAGTATTTT. Protein: CASSYGGSSTDTQYF. J is TRBJ2-3 and V is TRBV5-1; 7 bases match TRBD2. V dropped 3 bases and J dropped 0; count of bases not matched to a gene: 4. The CDR3 is made up of 15 amino acids. Germline lookup yields CDR1 SGHRS and CDR2 YFSETQ.